The entry below gives a single T cell receptor beta chain sequence along with its context. Its antigen is as yet unknown. This sample was included in a study of T cells in localized non-small cell lung cancer. Germline CDR1 is SGHAT and CDR2 is FQNNGV. This CDR3 is built from 17 residues. Germline trimming cut 0 bases from V and 1 base from J; bases unmatched to any gene: 5. General study results and limits: Longer overall survival accompanied higher blood T cell density.

TCRdb's copy holds only in-frame clones and misses some; the assay was immunoSEQ multiplex PCR. The sample holds some 15,000 clones; nearly 90% are singletons and the top ten take about 1.1%. The clonotype originates from a woman aged 40 to 75 with stage III lung adenocarcinoma. The source was peripheral blood mononuclear cells, collected before any cancer treatment. The chain couples TRBV11-2 to TRBJ2-5; 10 bases match TRBD2. The CDR3 region is CASSLDELAGAQETQYF. The CDR3 nucleotides are TGTGCCAGCAGCTTAGATGAGCTAGCGGGGGCCCAAGAGACCCAGTACTTC.